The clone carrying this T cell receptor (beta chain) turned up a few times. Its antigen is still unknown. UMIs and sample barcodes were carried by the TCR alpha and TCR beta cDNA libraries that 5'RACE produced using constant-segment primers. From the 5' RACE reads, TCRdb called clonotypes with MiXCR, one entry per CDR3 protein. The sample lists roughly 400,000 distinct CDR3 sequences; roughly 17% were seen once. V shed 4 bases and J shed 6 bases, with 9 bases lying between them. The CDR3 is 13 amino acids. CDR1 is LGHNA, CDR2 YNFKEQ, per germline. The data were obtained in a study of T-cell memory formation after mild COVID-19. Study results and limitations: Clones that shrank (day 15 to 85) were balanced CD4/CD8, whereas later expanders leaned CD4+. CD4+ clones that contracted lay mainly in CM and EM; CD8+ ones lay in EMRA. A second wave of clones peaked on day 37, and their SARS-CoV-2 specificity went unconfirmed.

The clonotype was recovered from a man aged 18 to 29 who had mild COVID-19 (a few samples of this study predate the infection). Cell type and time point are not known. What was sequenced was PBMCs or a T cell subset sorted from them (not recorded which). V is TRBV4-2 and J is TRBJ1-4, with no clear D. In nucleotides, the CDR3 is TGTGCCAGCAGCCCAGGACGGGATGAAAAACTGTTTTTT. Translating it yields CASSPGRDEKLFF.